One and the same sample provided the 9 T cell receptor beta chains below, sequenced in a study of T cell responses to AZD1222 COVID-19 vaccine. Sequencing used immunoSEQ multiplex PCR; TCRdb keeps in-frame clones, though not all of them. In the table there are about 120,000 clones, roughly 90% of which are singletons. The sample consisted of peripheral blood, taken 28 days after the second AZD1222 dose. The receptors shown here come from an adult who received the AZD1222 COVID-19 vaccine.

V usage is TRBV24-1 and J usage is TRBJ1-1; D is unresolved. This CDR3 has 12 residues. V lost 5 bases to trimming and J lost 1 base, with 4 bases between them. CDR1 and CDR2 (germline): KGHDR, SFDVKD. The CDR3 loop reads CATSGTNTEAFF. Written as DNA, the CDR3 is TGTGCCACCAGTGGGACGAACACTGAAGCTTTCTTT.

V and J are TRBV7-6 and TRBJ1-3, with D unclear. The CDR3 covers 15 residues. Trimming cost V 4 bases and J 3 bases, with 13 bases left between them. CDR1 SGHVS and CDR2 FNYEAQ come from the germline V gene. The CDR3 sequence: CASSSGPNGGNTIYF. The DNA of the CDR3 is TGTGCCAGCAGCTCCGGGCCAAATGGTGGAAACACCATATATTTT.

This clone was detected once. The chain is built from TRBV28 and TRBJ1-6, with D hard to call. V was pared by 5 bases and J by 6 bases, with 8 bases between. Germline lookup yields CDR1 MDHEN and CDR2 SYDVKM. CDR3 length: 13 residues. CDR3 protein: CASSPTLNSPLHF. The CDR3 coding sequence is TGTGCCAGCAGTCCGACGCTTAATTCACCCCTCCACTTT.

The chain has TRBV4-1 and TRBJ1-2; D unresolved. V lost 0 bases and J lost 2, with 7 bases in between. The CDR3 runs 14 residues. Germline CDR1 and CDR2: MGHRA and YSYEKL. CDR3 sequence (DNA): TGCGCCAGCAGCCAAGATCTAGGGAACTATGGCTACACCTTC. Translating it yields CASSQDLGNYGYTF.

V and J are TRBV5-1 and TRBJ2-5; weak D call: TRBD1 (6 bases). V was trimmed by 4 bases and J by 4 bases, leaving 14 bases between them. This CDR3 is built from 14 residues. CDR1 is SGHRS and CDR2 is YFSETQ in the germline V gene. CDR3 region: CASSPGHKGETQYF. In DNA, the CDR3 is TGCGCCAGCAGCCCGGGACACAAAGGAGAGACCCAGTACTTC.

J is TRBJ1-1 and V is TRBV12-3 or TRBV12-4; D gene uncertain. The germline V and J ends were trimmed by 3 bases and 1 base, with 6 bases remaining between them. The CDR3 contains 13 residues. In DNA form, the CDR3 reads TGTGCCAGCAGTTTGAACGAGAACACTGAAGCTTTCTTT. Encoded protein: CASSLNENTEAFF.

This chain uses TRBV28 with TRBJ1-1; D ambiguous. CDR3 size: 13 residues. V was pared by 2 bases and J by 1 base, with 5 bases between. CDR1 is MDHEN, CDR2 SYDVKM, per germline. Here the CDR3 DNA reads TGTGCCAGCAGTTTACAGAAGAACACTGAAGCTTTCTTT. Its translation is CASSLQKNTEAFF.

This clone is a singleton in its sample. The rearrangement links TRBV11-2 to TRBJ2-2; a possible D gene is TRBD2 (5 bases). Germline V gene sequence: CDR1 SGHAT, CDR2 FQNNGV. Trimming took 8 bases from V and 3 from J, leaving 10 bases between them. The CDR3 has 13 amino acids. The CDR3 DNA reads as TGTGCCAGCGGGAGTTCGGACACCGGGGAGCTGTTTTTT. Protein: CASGSSDTGELFF.

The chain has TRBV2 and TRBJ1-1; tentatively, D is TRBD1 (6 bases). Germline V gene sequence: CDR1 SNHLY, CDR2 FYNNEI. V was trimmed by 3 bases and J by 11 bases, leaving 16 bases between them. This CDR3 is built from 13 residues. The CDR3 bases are TGTGCCAGCAGTGATCCAAGGGGGGTTTTGGCTTTCTTT. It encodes CASSDPRGVLAFF.